What follows is one T cell receptor beta chain and its context. Each CDR3 protein is one row after TCRdb ran MiXCR on the 5' RACE reads. This sample has about 260,000 distinct CDR3 sequences; about 5% occur once, and the top ten carry roughly 3.3%. Germline CDR1 is SGHTA and CDR2 is FQGNSA. With 5 bases removed from V and 4 bases from J, the gap between germline ends came to 15 bases. The CDR3 runs 15 residues. The source of the sample is a study of T cells after yellow fever vaccination. The material sequenced was CD4+ T cells sorted from PBMCs, taken on the day of the yellow fever booster vaccination. This sequence was found in a man younger than 35 who received the YFV17D yellow fever vaccine. The chain is built from TRBV7-2 and TRBJ2-1; possible D gene TRBD1, 6 bases. The CDR3 region has the DNA TGTGCCAGCAGCGTTGACAGGCCCCGTTACAATGAGCAGTTCTTC. It yields the protein CASSVDRPRYNEQFF.